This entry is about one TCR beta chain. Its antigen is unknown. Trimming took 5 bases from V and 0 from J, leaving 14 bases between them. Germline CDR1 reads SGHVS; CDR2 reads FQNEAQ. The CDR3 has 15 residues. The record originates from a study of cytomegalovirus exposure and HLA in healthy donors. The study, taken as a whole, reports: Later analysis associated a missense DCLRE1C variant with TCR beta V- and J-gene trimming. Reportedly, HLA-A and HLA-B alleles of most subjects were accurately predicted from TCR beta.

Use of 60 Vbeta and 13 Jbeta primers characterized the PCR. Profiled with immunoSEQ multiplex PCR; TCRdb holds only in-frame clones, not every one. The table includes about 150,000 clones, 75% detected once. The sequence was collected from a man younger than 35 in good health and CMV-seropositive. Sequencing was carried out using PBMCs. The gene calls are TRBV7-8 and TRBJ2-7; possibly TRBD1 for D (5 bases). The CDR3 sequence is CASSPKRTNSYEQYF. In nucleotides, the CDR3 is TGTGCCAGCAGCCCGAAGAGGACAAACTCCTACGAGCAGTACTTC.